These 2 T cell receptor beta chains came from one sample sequenced in a study of memory CD4+ T cells and cytomegalovirus serostatus. Single viable CD3+CD4+CD8-CD45RO+ cells were sorted as the memory CD4+ T cells. Assay: immunoSEQ multiplex PCR; the TCRdb copy retains only in-frame clones and omits some. The data contain fewer than 50,000 clones, 76% of them singletons. Sequencing was performed on memory CD4+ T cells from blood. Receptors originate from an adult in good health and CMV-seronegative.

The J gene is TRBJ1-1, the V gene TRBV5-4; unclear D gene. The germline V and J ends were trimmed by 1 base and 2 bases, with 15 bases remaining between them. The CDR3 is 16 residues long. In germline, CDR1 is SGHNT, CDR2 YYREEE (reference sequence). The CDR3 loop reads CASSLYISRGNTEAFF. In DNA form, the CDR3 reads TGTGCCAGCAGCTTGTATATTTCCCGCGGTAACACTGAAGCTTTCTTT.

This clone was observed a few times. The rearrangement links TRBV9 to TRBJ2-2; 8 nucleotides agree with TRBD1. V was pared by 4 bases and J by 6 bases, with 8 bases of the junction left unmatched. This CDR3 region has 15 residues. The V gene's germline CDR1 is SGDLS and CDR2 YYNGEE. The CDR3 is CASSPRTGTAGELFF. The CDR3 DNA reads as TGTGCCAGCAGCCCCCGGACAGGGACGGCCGGGGAGCTGTTTTTT.